The 7 T cell receptor beta chains in this list originate from one sample, sequenced in a study of identical twins. TCRdb analysed the 5' RACE reads with MiXCR anew, one entry per CDR3 protein. In the table there are approximately 550,000 distinct CDR3 sequences, approximately 20% of which are singletons. These same records also appear under a second study, on yellow fever vaccine responses in identical twins.

Sequencing input: CD4+ T cells sorted from blood. These TCRs come from a woman under 30 in good health.

The chain joins TRBV5-6 to TRBJ2-1; D might be TRBD1 (5 bases). This CDR3 has 15 amino acids. The V and J ends lost 0 bases and 5 bases respectively, with 12 bases between them. CDR1 and CDR2 (germline): SGHDT, YYEEEE. The CDR3 loop is CASSLGRVNDNEQFF. CDR3 bases: TGTGCCAGCAGCTTGGGCAGGGTGAATGACAATGAGCAGTTCTTC.

This clonotype has just a few counts. The V and J genes are TRBV12-3 or TRBV12-4 and TRBJ1-1, with no clear D. V was clipped by 0 bases and J by 1 base, with 6 bases between them. The CDR3 is 14 residues long. The chain's CDR3 is CASSLAPQNTEAFF. The DNA for the CDR3 is TGTGCCAGCAGTTTAGCGCCTCAGAACACTGAAGCTTTCTTT.

V is TRBV10-3 and J is TRBJ2-7; TRBD1 aligns across 7 bases. This CDR3 contains 12 residues. V shed 10 bases and J 3 bases; nucleotides not matched to a gene: 6. In germline, CDR1 is ENHRY, CDR2 SYGVKD. CDR3 nucleotides: TGTGCCACCAGCTCAGGGGGCTACGAGCAGTACTTC. Translation gives CATSSGGYEQYF.

This clonotype was counted only a few times. The gene calls are TRBV28 and TRBJ2-6; D is unresolved. V was trimmed by 6 bases and J by 0 bases, leaving 9 bases between them. Germline CDR1 reads MDHEN; CDR2 reads SYDVKM. CDR3 length equals 15 residues. The CDR3 sequence: CASSLHSSGANVLTF. In nucleotides, the CDR3 is TGTGCCAGCAGCTTGCACAGCTCTGGGGCCAACGTCCTGACTTTC.

The rearrangement uses TRBV20-1 and TRBJ1-2; possible D gene TRBD1, 6 bases. V lost 4 bases and J 8 bases, leaving 14 bases between the germline ends. CDR1 and CDR2 from the germline V gene are DFQATT and SNEGSKA (reference sequence). The CDR3 totals 12 residues. CDR3 sequence: CSANRQAEGYTF. For the CDR3, the DNA is TGCAGTGCTAATCGACAGGCGGAGGGCTACACCTTC.

The V and J genes are TRBV2 and TRBJ1-1; D is unresolved. Trimming stripped 4 bases from V and 8 bases from J, with 8 bases between. CDR1 and CDR2 (germline): SNHLY, FYNNEI. The CDR3 has 11 amino acids. CDR3 loop: CASSGPDEAFF. CDR3 DNA sequence: TGTGCCAGCAGTGGGCCAGACGAAGCTTTCTTT.

CDR3 protein: CASSLTAAGSYNEQFF. In nucleotides, the CDR3 is TGTGCCAGCAGCTTAACCGCAGCGGGATCCTACAATGAGCAGTTCTTC. The J gene is TRBJ2-1, the V gene TRBV7-3; 7 bases agree with TRBD2. The germline gives CDR1 SGHTA, CDR2 FQGTGA. The CDR3 length is 16 residues. With 0 bases clipped from V and 1 base from J, the junction kept 3 bases outside the gene matches.